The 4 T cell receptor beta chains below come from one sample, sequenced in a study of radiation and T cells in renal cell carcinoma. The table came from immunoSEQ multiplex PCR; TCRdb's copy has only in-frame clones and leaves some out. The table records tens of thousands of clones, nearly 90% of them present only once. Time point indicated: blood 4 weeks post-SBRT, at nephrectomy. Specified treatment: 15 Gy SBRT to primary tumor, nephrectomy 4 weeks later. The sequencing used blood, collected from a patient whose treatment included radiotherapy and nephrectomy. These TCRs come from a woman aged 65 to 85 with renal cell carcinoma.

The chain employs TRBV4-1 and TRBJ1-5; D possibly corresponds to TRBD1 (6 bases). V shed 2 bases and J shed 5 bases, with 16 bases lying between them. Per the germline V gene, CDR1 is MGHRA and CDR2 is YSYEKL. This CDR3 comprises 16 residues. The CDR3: CASSQYLGASDQPQHF. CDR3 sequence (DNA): TGCGCCAGCAGCCAATACCTGGGGGCCTCGGATCAGCCCCAGCATTTT.

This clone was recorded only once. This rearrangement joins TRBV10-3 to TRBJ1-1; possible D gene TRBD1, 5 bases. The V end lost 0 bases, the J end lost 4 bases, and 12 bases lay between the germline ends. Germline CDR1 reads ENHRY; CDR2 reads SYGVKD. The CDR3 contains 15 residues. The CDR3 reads CAISESRPGLTEAFF. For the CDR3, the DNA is TGTGCCATCAGTGAGTCGCGGCCAGGGCTCACTGAAGCTTTCTTT.

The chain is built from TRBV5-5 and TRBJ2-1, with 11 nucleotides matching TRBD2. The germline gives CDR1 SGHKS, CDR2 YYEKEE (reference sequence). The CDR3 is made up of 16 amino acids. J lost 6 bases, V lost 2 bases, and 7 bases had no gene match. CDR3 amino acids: CASSFPTSGGVNEQFF. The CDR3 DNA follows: TGTGCCAGCAGCTTTCCTACTAGCGGGGGTGTCAATGAGCAGTTCTTC.

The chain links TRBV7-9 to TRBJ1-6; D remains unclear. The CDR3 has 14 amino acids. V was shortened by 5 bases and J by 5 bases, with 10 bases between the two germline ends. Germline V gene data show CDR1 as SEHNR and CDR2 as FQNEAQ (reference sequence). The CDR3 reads CASSTDGDNSPLHF. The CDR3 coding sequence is TGTGCCAGCAGCACGGACGGGGATAATTCACCCCTCCACTTT. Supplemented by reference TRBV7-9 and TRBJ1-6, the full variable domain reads DTGVSQNPRHKITKRGQNVTFRCDPISEHNRLYWYRQTLGQGPEFLTYFQNEAQLEKSRLLSDRFSAERPKGSFSTLEIQRTEQGDSAMYLCASSTDGDNSPLHFGNGTRLTVT.